The 27 T cell receptor beta chains in this list originate from one sample, sequenced in a study of control samples from healthy donors and cancer patients. The method was immunoSEQ multiplex PCR; TCRdb's version includes in-frame clones alone and lacks a portion of them. The sample consists of 90,000 to 100,000 clones, approximately 84% of them appearing once. Sequences were obtained from PBMCs. These TCRs come from a man aged 65 to 79 with lung cancer.

The genes are TRBV5-4 and TRBJ2-1; 9 bases are a match to TRBD1. V lost 4 bases to trimming and J lost 7 bases; unmatched junction nucleotides: 12. This CDR3 region has 16 residues. Germline V lookup: CDR1 SGHNT, CDR2 YYREEE (reference sequence). Written as DNA, the CDR3 is TGTGCCAGCAGCCGTTCCGGGACAGGGTGGTTTAATGAGCAGTTCTTC. It encodes CASSRSGTGWFNEQFF.

The chain uses TRBV27 and TRBJ2-1; 9 nucleotides align to TRBD1. The CDR3 is 15 residues long. J was trimmed by 4 bases and V by 4 bases; bases with no gene match: 5. Germline V gene lookup returns CDR1 MNHEY and CDR2 SMNVEV (reference sequence). This CDR3 reads CASSSSGTGYNEQFF. The CDR3 DNA sequence: TGTGCCAGCAGTTCCTCCGGGACAGGGTACAATGAGCAGTTCTTC.

The chain uses TRBV12-5 and TRBJ1-1, with TRBD1 matching over 10 bases. With V trimmed by 5 bases and J by 11 bases, 8 bases remained unmatched. The CDR3 covers 13 residues. Germline lookup yields CDR1 LGHNT and CDR2 FRNRAP. For the CDR3, the DNA is TGTGCTAGTGGTCTCTCCGGGACAGGGGACGCTTTCTTT. Amino acids: CASGLSGTGDAFF.

V gene TRBV24-1 combines with J gene TRBJ2-1, with 7 bases that match TRBD1. This CDR3 region has 13 residues. The junction had 2 bases not matched to a gene; V was cut back by 9 bases and J by 1 base. CDR1 and CDR2 from the germline V gene are KGHDR and SFDVKD. CDR3 residues: CATGTASYNEQFF. CDR3 bases: TGTGCCACCGGGACAGCTTCCTACAATGAGCAGTTCTTC.

The chain recombines TRBV19 with TRBJ2-7, with 8 bases aligning to TRBD1. This CDR3 comprises 15 residues. Trimming removed 2 bases from V and 7 bases from J; junction bases left unmatched: 10. The germline gives CDR1 LNHDA, CDR2 SQIVND (reference sequence). CDR3 DNA: TGTGCCAGTAGTATAACCTCCAGGGGGCGCCGGGAGCAGTACTTC. This sequence encodes CASSITSRGRREQYF.

V is TRBV14 and J is TRBJ1-1; D ambiguous. V lost 0 bases and J lost 3, with 5 bases in between. Germline V CDR1 and CDR2: SGHDN, FVKESK. The CDR3 spans 13 residues. DNA of the CDR3: TGTGCCAGCAGCCAAGATACTGACACTGAAGCTTTCTTT. Protein sequence: CASSQDTDTEAFF.

The chain has TRBV5-8 and TRBJ2-2; D remains ambiguous. Germline V lookup: CDR1 SGHTS, CDR2 YDEGEE. V was trimmed by 4 bases and J by 4 bases, leaving 5 bases between them. The CDR3 has 12 residues. The CDR3 DNA reads as TGTGCCAGCAGCACCCGCACCGGGGAGCTGTTTTTT. Translated: CASSTRTGELFF.

J is TRBJ2-3 and V is TRBV9, with D maybe TRBD2 (5 bases). Germline CDR1 is SGDLS and CDR2 is YYNGEE. CDR3 length: 16 residues. V lost 2 bases to trimming and J lost 2 bases, with 15 bases between them. The CDR3 bases are TGTGCCAGCAGCGTCGGACTCCTCAACCCCACAGATACGCAGTATTTT. Translating gives CASSVGLLNPTDTQYF.

J is TRBJ1-1 and V is TRBV6-6, with 8 bases fitting TRBD1. The CDR3 has 12 amino acids. Germline V lookup: CDR1 MNHNY, CDR2 SVGAGI (reference sequence). With V trimmed by 7 bases and J by 11 bases, 9 bases remained unmatched. The CDR3 sequence is CASMATGGMAFF. CDR3 sequence (DNA): TGTGCCAGCATGGCCACAGGGGGGATGGCTTTCTTT.

The chain uses TRBV5-4 and TRBJ2-7; TRBD2 aligns across 11 bases. Germline CDR1 SGHNT, CDR2 YYREEE (reference sequence). There are 14 residues in the CDR3. Unmatched junction bases numbered 0, after V lost 0 bases and J lost 4 bases. DNA of the CDR3: TGTGCCAGCAGCTTGGGGACTAGCGGGTACGAGCAGTACTTC. Translation: CASSLGTSGYEQYF.

This rearrangement joins TRBV3-1 (or the pseudogene TRBV3-2) to TRBJ2-7; 8 bases line up with TRBD2. In germline, CDR1 is LGHDT, CDR2 YNNKEL (reference sequence). The CDR3 has 15 amino acids. The V and J ends lost 11 bases and 2 bases, in that order; junction bases with no gene match: 14. CDR3 amino acids: CAPTPGGGRPYEQYF. For the CDR3, the DNA is TGTGCCCCCACCCCGGGGGGGGGACGTCCCTACGAGCAGTACTTC.

This clone has more than one count but fewer than ten. The chain uses TRBV7-2 and TRBJ1-2; D is unclear. V gave up 1 base and J gave up 2 bases, with 5 bases separating them. The length of the CDR3 is 13 residues. CDR1 and CDR2 (germline): SGHTA, FQGNSA. CDR3 DNA: TGTGCCAGCAGCTTAGGGGCCAACTATGGCTACACCTTC. Translating it yields CASSLGANYGYTF.

J is TRBJ1-2 and V is TRBV6-5, with TRBD1 matching over 7 bases. The ends lost 6 bases at V and 8 bases at J; junction bases unmatched: 15. Per germline, CDR1 MNHEY and CDR2 SVGAGI. This CDR3 spans 15 amino acids. Here the CDR3 reads CASRPITGDLNGYTF. The CDR3 nucleotides read TGTGCCAGCAGACCAATAACAGGGGATTTGAACGGCTACACCTTC.

J is TRBJ2-1 and V is TRBV6-2 or TRBV6-3, with TRBD2 as a possible D gene (6 bases). V was cut by 2 bases and J by 13 bases, with 15 bases left in between. The CDR3 loop spans 13 amino acids. The germline gives CDR1 MNHEY, CDR2 SVGEGT. CDR3 sequence reads: CASSYRVEGVQFF. The CDR3 coding sequence is TGTGCCAGCAGTTACCGTGTGGAGGGAGTTCAGTTCTTC.

V and J are TRBV7-9 and TRBJ1-4; D is unclear. This CDR3 spans 13 amino acids. Germline assignment: CDR1 SEHNR and CDR2 FQNEAQ (reference sequence). Trimming shortened V by 9 bases and J by 4 bases, and 12 bases separated the two germline ends. The CDR3 region has the DNA TGTGCCAGTTCGAGAGGTATTAATGAAAAACTGTTTTTT. Protein product: CASSRGINEKLFF. The full variable domain, completed using reference TRBV7-9 and TRBJ1-4, is DTGVSQNPRHKITKRGQNVTFRCDPISEHNRLYWYRQTLGQGPEFLTYFQNEAQLEKSRLLSDRFSAERPKGSFSTLEIQRTEQGDSAMYLCASSRGINEKLFFGSGTQLSVL.

The rearrangement joins TRBV30 to TRBJ1-6, with D tentatively TRBD1 (6 bases). Germline loops: CDR1 GTSNPN, CDR2 SVGIG (reference sequence). Trimming shortened V by 4 bases and J by 9 bases, and 16 bases separated the two germline ends. The CDR3 consists of 14 residues. CDR3 protein: CAWTLQGGGSPLHF. In DNA, the CDR3 is TGTGCCTGGACACTACAGGGCGGTGGTTCACCCCTCCACTTT.

The chain recombines TRBV30 with TRBJ2-7; D perhaps matches TRBD2 (5 bases). The CDR3 is made up of 16 amino acids. The V end was cut by 3 bases, the J end by 3 bases, with 21 bases between. Per the germline V gene, CDR1 is GTSNPN and CDR2 is SVGIG (reference sequence). CDR3: CAWSAKEGVGRYEQYF. CDR3 in DNA: TGTGCCTGGAGCGCGAAAGAGGGTGTGGGTCGCTACGAGCAGTACTTC.

This rearrangement joins TRBV25-1 to TRBJ2-7; perhaps TRBD1 as D (5 bases). Germline CDR1 MGHDK, CDR2 SYGVNS. Trimming removed 0 bases at V and 7 bases at J, with 25 bases between. The CDR3 has 18 amino acids. CDR3 nucleotides: TGTGCCAGCAGTGAATATGACCGGGCCCTGGGGCCTGCTAGGGAGCAGTACTTC. Its translation is CASSEYDRALGPAREQYF.

The chain couples TRBV2 to TRBJ2-7; D not resolved. CDR3 size: 12 residues. V gave up 2 bases and J gave up 9 bases, with 11 bases separating them. Germline CDR1 reads SNHLY; CDR2 reads FYNNEI. The CDR3 coding sequence is TGTGCCAGCAGTGAAAATTTGGTTGGGCAGTACTTC. Its translation: CASSENLVGQYF.

The rearrangement joins TRBV5-8 to TRBJ2-7; no definite D call. Trimming cost V 0 bases and J 1 base, with 11 bases left between them. CDR1 and CDR2 (germline): SGHTS, YDEGEE. CDR3 length: 15 residues. CDR3 nucleotides: TGTGCCAGCAGCTTGGGGCAAGTCGGGTCCTACGAGCAGTACTTC. Protein product: CASSLGQVGSYEQYF.

The chain is built from TRBV14 and TRBJ2-1; perhaps D is TRBD1 or TRBD2 (5 bases each). Deletions cut 4 bases from V and 2 bases from J, with 15 bases between. This CDR3 has 16 residues. Germline V gene sequence: CDR1 SGHDN, CDR2 FVKESK. This CDR3 is CASSPEEGRTYNEQFF. DNA of the CDR3: TGTGCCAGCAGCCCTGAAGAGGGGCGCACCTACAATGAGCAGTTCTTC.

This clone was observed a few times. The rearrangement joins TRBV5-1 to TRBJ1-3, with unresolved D. Germline CDR1 SGHRS, CDR2 YFSETQ. The CDR3 contains 14 residues. Trimming left V 2 bases short and J 0 bases short, with 6 bases between. CDR3 residues: CASSLQDSGNTIYF. CDR3 DNA: TGCGCCAGCAGCTTACAAGACTCTGGAAACACCATATATTTT.

The chain has TRBV10-3 and TRBJ1-4; no firm D call. The CDR3 sequence is 13 residues long. Deletions cut 4 bases from V and 4 bases from J, with 7 bases between. Germline CDR1 reads ENHRY; CDR2 reads SYGVKD. The CDR3 spells CAISGVGNEKLFF. The DNA for the CDR3 is TGTGCCATCAGTGGCGTGGGTAATGAAAAACTGTTTTTT.

V and J are TRBV5-5 and TRBJ1-5, with TRBD1 matching 7 bases. The V segment lost 0 bases and the J segment 7 bases; nucleotides outside the gene matches: 7. CDR1 is SGHKS and CDR2 is YYEKEE in the germline V gene (reference sequence). This CDR3 is 15 amino acids long. CDR3 protein: CASSLALTGLQPQHF. The CDR3 DNA is TGTGCCAGCAGCTTGGCTCTGACAGGGTTGCAGCCCCAGCATTTT.

V gene TRBV12-5 combines with J gene TRBJ2-5, with D perhaps TRBD1 or TRBD2 (6 bases each). The CDR3 sequence is 14 residues long. Trimming removed 2 bases at V and 4 bases at J, with 11 bases between. The germline V gene has CDR1 LGHNT and CDR2 FRNRAP. As DNA, the CDR3 is TGTGCTAGTGGTTTGTCCGGAGGGGGAGAGACCCAGTACTTC. Protein product: CASGLSGGGETQYF.

The V call is TRBV19, the J call TRBJ2-1; 9 bases align to TRBD2. This CDR3 has 17 residues. V shed 7 bases and J 8 bases; nucleotides not matched to a gene: 18. Looked up from germline, CDR1 is LNHDA and CDR2 is SQIVND (reference sequence). The CDR3 loop is CASKDKGHAGGPDEQFF. The CDR3 DNA reads as TGTGCCAGTAAAGATAAGGGGCATGCGGGGGGGCCGGATGAGCAGTTCTTC.

The chain joins TRBV29-1 to TRBJ2-7; 9 bases are a match to TRBD1. The germline V gene encodes CDR1 SQVTM and CDR2 ANQGSEA. V trimming: 2 bases; J trimming: 6 bases; junction bases outside the gene matches: 8. The CDR3 runs to 14 residues. The CDR3 nucleotides read TGCAGCGTTGAACCGGGACAGGGACCGTGCGAGCAGTACTTC. As protein: CSVEPGQGPCEQYF.